This T cell receptor (beta chain) is from a study of blood T cell repertoires in COVID-19 (dated by TCRdb to 2020 to 2021). Concerning the study at large: Samples covering the acute and convalescent phases of COVID-19 were provided by collaborators in the United States, Italy and Spain. The material from the prospective study consisted of cDNA or gDNA derived from T cells, B-cell-depleted T cells, or PBMCs. Subjects who had been exposed to COVID-19, were actively infected with it, or had recovered from it provided the deeply sampled blood TCRbeta repertoires that made up the dataset. The repertoires were released in a freely available public database intended as a resource for research on the immune response to SARS-CoV-2. Samples were obtained from the ongoing ImmuneRACE study (first 160 participants) and from over 1,000 subjects provided by 6 global collaborators. The sample metadata nearly always contained a de-identified subject ID, COVID-19 status, age in years and sex. Where available, HLA class I and class II types were taken from metadata supplied by the sample provider and were not determined by assay-based typing.

One collaborating source in Seattle enrolled patients while the patients were actively infected and followed the patients over time throughout the course of disease. Each collaborating institution followed its own protocols to collect whole blood in K2EDTA tubes. For TCRbeta analysis, collaborators shipped samples in one of three forms: frozen whole blood, isolated PBMCs, or DNA extracted from either of those sample types. This clone was recorded a few times. No antigen is known for it. No base qualities exist here, and no much larger clone lies one base off it. Overall results and qualifications from the work: The quantity of clinical and demographic metadata differed by source and by participant and was supplied without curation.

TCRbeta CDR3 regions were amplified from genomic DNA using the immunoSEQ Assay, a bias-controlled multiplex PCR. Under the source paper's analysis protocol: Within the assay, amplification of reference gene primers was used to estimate how many nucleated cells each sample contained. To quantify the absolute abundance of each unique TCRbeta CDR3 rearrangement, sequence reads were collapsed and filtered. Productive Simpson clonality was computed per sample as the square root of Simpson's diversity index over productive rearrangements. What TCRdb holds here is the immuneACCESS table cut down to in-frame rearrangements. Part of the clones is not present; checked against another copy, under half of the missing clones reflect an unresolved V gene, and the others are unexplained. Clonal size and the V and J genes are those of that table, whereas D and trimming came from the DNA. The sample table records roughly 130,000 clones; about four fifths of these occur just once. Less than 5% of the sample lies in the top ten.

The germline V gene encodes CDR1 ENHRY and CDR2 SYGVKD. The CDR3 numbers 16 residues from cysteine through phenylalanine. Only the CDR3 part of the read is kept: 48 bases, read in frame from the first base. Germline trimming amounts to 0 bases on V and 4 bases on J, with 6 as the count of junction bases outside the gene matches. Sequencing was done on a sample of peripheral blood. This receptor was obtained from a woman in her 70s with COVID-19, enrolled during active disease. The rearranged chain carries TRBV10-3 and TRBJ2-1, with 7 middle bases fitting TRBD2. The CDR3 reads as follows: CAISESGAGKYNEQFF. The base sequence is TGTGCCATCAGTGAGTCAGGAGCGGGGAAATACAATGAGCAGTTCTTC.